This T cell receptor beta chain comes out of a study of T cells in Graves' hyperthyroidism and ophthalmopathy. Researchers amplified the TCR beta CDR3 regions from RNA transcripts. HTBI primers were the set used in a first-round RT-PCR of the TCR CDR3. From the multiplex PCR reads, TCRdb called clonotypes with MiXCR, one entry per CDR3 protein. The table records roughly 500,000 distinct CDR3 sequences, around 42% of them present only once. Clinical symptoms, serum thyroxine, TRAb, thyroid ultrasound and orbital computed tomography established diagnosis. V lost 6 bases to trimming and J lost 4 bases, with 15 bases between them. CDR3 length: 14 amino acids. CDR1 is SGHVS and CDR2 is FQNEAQ in the germline V gene.

Sequenced sample: peripheral blood or thyroid tissue (not recorded which). The V call is TRBV7-8, the J call TRBJ1-2; D uncertain. This TCR derives from an adult woman with Graves' disease, either hyperthyroidism or ophthalmopathy (not recorded which). The CDR3 nucleotides are TGTGCCAGCAGTTACTCCCGCACAGCCTATGGCTACACCTTC. Translating gives CASSYSRTAYGYTF.